The rows below give T cell receptor beta chains drawn from one sample of a study of cytomegalovirus exposure and HLA in healthy donors. Data came from immunoSEQ multiplex PCR; TCRdb stores just in-frame clones and leaves some out. The sample includes over 150,000 clones, about 75% of them seen just once. Sample: PBMCs. The receptors originated from a woman between 50 and 59 years old in good health and CMV-seropositive. Each CDR3 is given with its conserved first and last residue. Each record gives: V gene, J gene, clone size, D gene, CDR3 DNA, CDR3 protein. The D gene is left open where the match is weak. The size entry is marked missing in some rows and otherwise reads once, few, many or a size class.

TRBV2	TRBJ2-2	once	-	TGTGCCAGCAGTGACCAGGGGAGCGGGGAGCTGTTTTTT	CASSDQGSGELFF
TRBV6-1	TRBJ1-1	-	-	TGTGCCAGCAGCGCGTATGAAGCTTTCTTT	CASSAYEAFF
TRBV5-4	TRBJ1-3	-	TRBD1	TGTGCCAGCAGCACAGCGACAGGGGGAAACACCATATATTTT	CASSTATGGNTIYF
TRBV5-1	TRBJ1-1	-	TRBD1	TGCGCCAGCAGCGGACAGGGTTTAGACACTGAAGCTTTCTTT	CASSGQGLDTEAFF
TRBV5-1	TRBJ1-2	-	-	TGCGCCAGCAGCCCATCACAGGGTAGGGCTAACTATGGCTACACCTTC	CASSPSQGRANYGYTF
TRBV7-7	TRBJ2-2	few	TRBD2	TGTGCCAGCAGCACCGGACTAGCGGGGGGGTCCGGGGAGCTGTTTTTT	CASSTGLAGGSGELFF
TRBV25-1	TRBJ2-5	-	-	TGTGCCAGCAGGAGGGGGGGCAACCAAGAGACCCAGTACTTC	CASRRGGNQETQYF
TRBV28	TRBJ2-2	-	-	TGTGCCAGCAGTTCGTACGGGGAGCTGTTTTTT	CASSSYGELFF
TRBV25-1	TRBJ1-1	-	-	TGTGCCGCACAGGGCTTTGAAGCTTTCTTT	CAAQGFEAFF
TRBV30	TRBJ1-2	-	-	TGTGCCTGGAGTGTACGAGGGTTCTATGGCTACACCTTC	CAWSVRGFYGYTF
TRBV7-8	TRBJ1-1	-	-	TGTGCCAGCAGCCCGCGGGAGGGTCAAACTGAAGCTTTCTTT	CASSPREGQTEAFF
TRBV20-1	TRBJ1-1	-	-	TGCAGTGCCAGTGACAGCGAGAAAGCTTTCTTT	CSASDSEKAFF
TRBV9	TRBJ2-7	-	-	TGTGCCAGCAGCGTAGGGGGAGAACTTTTTACCTACGAGCAGTACTTC	CASSVGGELFTYEQYF
TRBV10-2	TRBJ1-2	-	TRBD1	TGCGCCAGCAGTTCCGGGACAGAGTATGGCTACACCTTC	CASSSGTEYGYTF
TRBV27	TRBJ1-6	-	-	TGTGCCAGCAGTTTATACTCCTTCCCGCCCTATAATTCACCCCTCCACTTT	CASSLYSFPPYNSPLHF
TRBV6-5	TRBJ1-5	-	-	TGTGCCACAGCCGGAGGGGCCGGTCAGCCCCAGCATTTT	CATAGGAGQPQHF
TRBV4-1	TRBJ1-2	-	-	TGCGCCAGCACCTCTCAACAGGGAGGCTACACCTTC	CASTSQQGGYTF
TRBV6-5	TRBJ2-5	once	-	TGTGCCAGCAGCGGGACATTGGGGATCCAAGAGACCCAGTACTTC	CASSGTLGIQETQYF
TRBV6-1	TRBJ1-4	-	-	TGTGCCAGCAGTGAAAATACAGGGTTAGTGGAAAAACTGTTTTTT	CASSENTGLVEKLFF
TRBV10-3	TRBJ2-1	-	-	TGTGCCATCAGTGAGTCGGACACCGTATCCTACAATGAGCAGTTCTTC	CAISESDTVSYNEQFF
TRBV5-1	TRBJ1-2	-	TRBD1	TGCGCCAGCAGCTTGGGGACAGGGGATGGCTACACCTTC	CASSLGTGDGYTF
TRBV29-1	TRBJ2-3	few	-	TGCAGCGTTGCGGCGGCTACTACCACAGATACGCAGTATTTT	CSVAAATTTDTQYF
TRBV10-1	TRBJ2-7	once	-	TGCGCCAGCAATCCGAAAGGGGCATACTACGAGCAGTACTTC	CASNPKGAYYEQYF
TRBV5-1	TRBJ2-2	few	-	TGCGCCAGCTTCAGGACAGAAAACACCGGGGAGCTGTTTTTT	CASFRTENTGELFF
TRBV4-2	TRBJ1-2	-	-	TGTGCCAGCAGCCAAGACGGGGGAATCAAGATAGGCTACACCTTC	CASSQDGGIKIGYTF
TRBV7-3	TRBJ1-4	-	TRBD1	TGTGCCAGCAGCCACACAGGGGGGGGACGTAATGAAAAACTGTTTTTT	CASSHTGGGRNEKLFF